The 11 T cell receptor beta chains below come from one sample, sequenced in a study of CD8 T cells in ankylosing spondylitis. TCRdb reprocessed the 5' RACE reads with MiXCR, giving one entry per CDR3 protein. The top ten hold approximately 2% of the sample, which has some 71,000 distinct CDR3 sequences, approximately 5.3% seen once. Sequencing input: blood, either unsorted or a sorted T cell fraction (not recorded which). These receptors were obtained from a male donor with ankylosing spondylitis or in good health (not recorded which).

As for this clonotype: Possible read error: a much larger clone is one base away. The chain links TRBV29-1 to TRBJ2-7; 12 bases are a match to TRBD1. The CDR3 has 13 amino acids. The V gene's germline CDR1 is SQVTM and CDR2 ANQGSEA. V trimming: 6 bases; J trimming: 9 bases; junction bases outside the gene matches: 9. CDR3 sequence (DNA): TGCAGCGTCCGGGACAGGGGGCGCGAGGGGCAGTACTTC. Residues: CSVRDRGREGQYF.

This clonotype appeared a few times. One junction end disagrees with the germline gene, perhaps due to a read error. V and J are TRBV7-7 and TRBJ2-2; 12 bases are a match to TRBD2. Germline V gene lookup returns CDR1 SSHAT and CDR2 FNYEAQ (reference sequence). The CDR3 consists of 16 residues. CDR3 coding DNA: TGTGCTAGCAGCCCTAGCGGGGGGGCCTTGGACGGGGAGCTGTTTTTT. Translation: CASSPSGGALDGELFF.

This clonotype was seen at least ten times. The chain recombines TRBV2 with TRBJ2-1, with 8 bases lining up with TRBD1. V lost 6 bases, J lost 7 bases, and 8 bases stayed unmatched. Germline lookup yields CDR1 SNHLY and CDR2 FYNNEI. This CDR3 comprises 14 residues. CDR3 DNA: TGTGCCAGCAGGGACAGGACAGGGCGGAATGAGCAGTTCTTC. Amino acids: CASRDRTGRNEQFF.

This clonotype was recorded at least ten times. V usage is TRBV10-3 and J usage is TRBJ2-2; D possibly corresponds to TRBD1 (5 bases). The V end was cut by 4 bases, the J end by 6 bases, with 15 bases between. CDR1 and CDR2 from the germline V gene are ENHRY and SYGVKD. This CDR3 contains 15 residues. The CDR3 DNA is TGTGCCATCAGTGGCGGCAGGGAAGGAGCCGGGGAGCTGTTTTTT. It translates to CAISGGREGAGELFF.

This clonotype was seen ten or more times. The V and J genes are TRBV12-5 and TRBJ1-1; no clear D. The germline V gene encodes CDR1 LGHNT and CDR2 FRNRAP. This CDR3 is 15 amino acids long. V lost 1 base, J lost 7 bases, and 16 bases lay in between. The CDR3 spells CASGLALGTKCEAFF. CDR3 sequence (DNA): TGTGCTAGTGGTTTGGCCCTAGGAACAAAGTGTGAAGCTTTCTTT.

This clonotype was observed at least ten times. The V gene is TRBV7-8, the J gene TRBJ1-2; D not resolved. V was shortened by 1 base and J by 1 base, with 10 bases between the two germline ends. Germline CDR1 is SGHVS and CDR2 is FQNEAQ. The CDR3 consists of 15 residues. The DNA of the CDR3 is TGTGCCAGCAGCTTAGACGGAAACCTTAACTATGGCTACACCTTC. Translated: CASSLDGNLNYGYTF.

Ten or more counts support this clonotype. The chain couples TRBV4-1 to TRBJ2-1, with 8 bases lining up with TRBD2. There are 18 residues in the CDR3. In germline, CDR1 is MGHRA, CDR2 YSYEKL. The V and J ends lost 4 bases and 0 bases, in that order; junction bases with no gene match: 11. The CDR3 is CASSLGGRRGASYNEQFF. CDR3 nucleotide sequence: TGCGCCAGCAGCCTCGGGGGGAGGCGGGGGGCCTCCTACAATGAGCAGTTCTTC.

About this clonotype: The CDR3 does not end in the conserved phenylalanine or tryptophan, so this is likely a read error. V is TRBV7-9 and J is TRBJ1-1; D is undetermined. Deletions cut 1 base from V and 4 bases from J, with 7 bases between. In germline, CDR1 is SEHNR, CDR2 FQNEAQ (reference sequence). This CDR3 is 13 amino acids long. CDR3 nucleotide sequence: TGTGCCAGCAGCTTAGGTGGGTTCACTGAAGCTTTCTCT. Its protein is CASSLGGFTEAFS.

This clonotype occurred many times. The chain uses TRBV11-2 and TRBJ1-5; the match to TRBD1 covers 10 bases. The CDR3 has 21 amino acids. The junction had 16 bases not matched to a gene; V was cut back by 1 base and J by 1 base. CDR1 and CDR2 (germline): SGHAT, FQNNGV. The chain's CDR3 is CASSLVLGMGTGEYSNQPQHF. The CDR3 DNA follows: TGTGCCAGCAGCTTAGTATTGGGAATGGGGACAGGGGAGTACAGCAATCAGCCCCAGCATTTT.

There are many counts of this clonotype. The J gene is TRBJ1-1, the V gene TRBV7-9; 7 bases are shared with TRBD1. The junction had 13 bases not matched to a gene; V was cut back by 6 bases and J by 6 bases. The CDR3 covers 15 residues. In germline, CDR1 is SEHNR, CDR2 FQNEAQ (reference sequence). CDR3 protein: CASRVGTAGSAEAFF. The CDR3 nucleotides read TGTGCCAGCAGAGTCGGGACAGCTGGATCGGCTGAAGCTTTCTTT.

This clonotype was seen repeatedly, ten times or more. The V gene is TRBV7-2, the J gene TRBJ1-4, with unresolved D. With 5 bases removed from V and 11 bases from J, the gap between germline ends came to 15 bases. The length of the CDR3 is 13 residues. Germline CDR1 and CDR2: SGHTA and FQGNSA. CDR3 amino acids: CASSPGGVGKLFF. CDR3 coding DNA: TGTGCCAGCAGCCCGGGCGGGGTCGGGAAACTGTTTTTT.